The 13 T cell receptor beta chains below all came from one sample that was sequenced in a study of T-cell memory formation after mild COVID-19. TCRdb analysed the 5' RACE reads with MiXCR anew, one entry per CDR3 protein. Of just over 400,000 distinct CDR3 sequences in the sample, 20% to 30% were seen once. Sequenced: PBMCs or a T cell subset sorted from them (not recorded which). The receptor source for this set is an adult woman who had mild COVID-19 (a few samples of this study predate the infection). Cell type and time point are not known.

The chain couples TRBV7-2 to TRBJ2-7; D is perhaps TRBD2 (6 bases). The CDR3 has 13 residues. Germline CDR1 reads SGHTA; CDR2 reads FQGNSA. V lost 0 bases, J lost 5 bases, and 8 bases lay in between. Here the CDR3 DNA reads TGTGCCAGCAGCTTAGCGCGGGACCACGAGCAGTACTTC. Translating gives CASSLARDHEQYF.

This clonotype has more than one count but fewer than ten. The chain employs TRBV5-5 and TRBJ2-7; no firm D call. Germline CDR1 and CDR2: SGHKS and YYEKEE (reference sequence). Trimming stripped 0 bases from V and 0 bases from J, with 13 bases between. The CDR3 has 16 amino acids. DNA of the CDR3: TGTGCCAGCAGCTTGGAGCCGGCGCCGAGCTCCTACGAGCAGTACTTC. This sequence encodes CASSLEPAPSSYEQYF.

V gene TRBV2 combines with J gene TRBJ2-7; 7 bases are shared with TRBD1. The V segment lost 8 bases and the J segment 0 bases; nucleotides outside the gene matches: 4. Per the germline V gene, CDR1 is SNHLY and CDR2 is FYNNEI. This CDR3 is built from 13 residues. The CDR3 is CASSGQLSYEQYF. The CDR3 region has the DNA TGTGCCAGCTCGGGACAGCTCTCCTACGAGCAGTACTTC.

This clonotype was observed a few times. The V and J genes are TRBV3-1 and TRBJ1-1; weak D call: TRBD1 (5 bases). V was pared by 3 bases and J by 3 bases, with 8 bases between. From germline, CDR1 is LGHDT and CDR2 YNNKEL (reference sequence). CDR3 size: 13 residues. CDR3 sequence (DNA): TGTGCCAGCAGCCAGGGGCCGGACACTGAAGCTTTCTTT. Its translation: CASSQGPDTEAFF.

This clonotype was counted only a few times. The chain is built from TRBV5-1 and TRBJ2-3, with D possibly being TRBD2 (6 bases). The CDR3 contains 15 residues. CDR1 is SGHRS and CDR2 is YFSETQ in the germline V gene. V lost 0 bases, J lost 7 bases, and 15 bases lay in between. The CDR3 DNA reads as TGCGCCAGCAGCTTGGACCGGGGACTGGAGAATACGCAGTATTTT. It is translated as CASSLDRGLENTQYF.

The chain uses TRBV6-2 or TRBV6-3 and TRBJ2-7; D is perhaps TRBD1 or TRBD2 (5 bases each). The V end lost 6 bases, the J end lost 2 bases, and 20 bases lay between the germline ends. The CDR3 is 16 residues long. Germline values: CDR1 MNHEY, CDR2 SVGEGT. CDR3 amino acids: CASSPLRVGTTYEQYF. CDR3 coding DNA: TGTGCCAGCAGCCCCCTCAGGGTCGGGACCACCTACGAGCAGTACTTC.

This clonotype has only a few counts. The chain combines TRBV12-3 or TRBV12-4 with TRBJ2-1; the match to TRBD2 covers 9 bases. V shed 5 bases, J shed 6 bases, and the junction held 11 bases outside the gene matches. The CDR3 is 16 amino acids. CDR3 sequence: CASSTPGAGGLNEQFF. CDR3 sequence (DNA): TGTGCCAGCAGTACCCCGGGGGCGGGGGGGCTCAATGAGCAGTTCTTC.

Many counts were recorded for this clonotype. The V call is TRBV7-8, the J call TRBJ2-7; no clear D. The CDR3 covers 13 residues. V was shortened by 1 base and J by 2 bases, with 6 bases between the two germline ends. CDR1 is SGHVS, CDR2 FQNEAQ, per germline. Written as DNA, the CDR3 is TGTGCCAGCAGCTTAGAGCGAACCTACGAGCAGTACTTC. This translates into CASSLERTYEQYF.

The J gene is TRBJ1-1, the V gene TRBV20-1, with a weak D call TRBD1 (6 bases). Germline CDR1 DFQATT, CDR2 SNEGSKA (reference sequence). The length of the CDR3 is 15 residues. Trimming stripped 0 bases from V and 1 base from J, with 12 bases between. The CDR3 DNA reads TGCAGTGCTAGAGATCCCGGACAGAGGAACACTGAAGCTTTCTTT. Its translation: CSARDPGQRNTEAFF.

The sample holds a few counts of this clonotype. The DNA of the CDR3 is TGTGCCAGCAGCTTAGTCTTGCTAGCGGAGCAAGAGACCCAGTACTTC. Residues: CASSLVLLAEQETQYF. This sequence joins TRBV7-2 and TRBJ2-5, with 7 bases that match TRBD2. Trimming cost V 1 base and J 2 bases; bases outside gene matches: 7. CDR3 length: 16 amino acids. Germline V CDR1 and CDR2: SGHTA, FQGNSA.

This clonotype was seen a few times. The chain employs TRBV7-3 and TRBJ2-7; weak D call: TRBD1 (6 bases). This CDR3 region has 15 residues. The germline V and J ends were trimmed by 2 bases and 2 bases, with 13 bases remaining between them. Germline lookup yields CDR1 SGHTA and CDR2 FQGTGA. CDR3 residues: CASSLASGAPYEQYF. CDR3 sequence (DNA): TGTGCCAGCAGCTTAGCCTCAGGGGCACCCTACGAGCAGTACTTC.

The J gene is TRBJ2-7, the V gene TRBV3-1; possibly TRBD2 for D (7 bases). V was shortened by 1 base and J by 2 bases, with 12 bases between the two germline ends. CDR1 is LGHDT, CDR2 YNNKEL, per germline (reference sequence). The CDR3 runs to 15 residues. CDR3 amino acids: CASSQVLRGPYEQYF. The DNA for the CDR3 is TGTGCCAGCAGCCAAGTGCTGCGGGGGCCCTACGAGCAGTACTTC.

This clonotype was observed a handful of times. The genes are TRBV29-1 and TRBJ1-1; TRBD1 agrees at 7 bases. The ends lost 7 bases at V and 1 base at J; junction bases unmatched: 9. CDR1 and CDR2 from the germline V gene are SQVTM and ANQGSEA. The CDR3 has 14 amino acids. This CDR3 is CSGSYYRGNTEAFF. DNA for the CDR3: TGCAGCGGGTCCTATTACAGGGGGAACACTGAAGCTTTCTTT.